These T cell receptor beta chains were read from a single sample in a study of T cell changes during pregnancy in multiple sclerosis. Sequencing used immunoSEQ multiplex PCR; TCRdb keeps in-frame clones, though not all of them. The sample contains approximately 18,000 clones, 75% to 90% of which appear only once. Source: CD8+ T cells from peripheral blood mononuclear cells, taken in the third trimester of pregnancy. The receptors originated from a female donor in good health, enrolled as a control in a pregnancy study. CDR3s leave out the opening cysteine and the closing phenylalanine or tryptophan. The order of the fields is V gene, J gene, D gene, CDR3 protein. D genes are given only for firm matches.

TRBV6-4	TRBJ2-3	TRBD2	ASSDSSGGGDTQY
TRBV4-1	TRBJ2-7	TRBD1	ASSQDRGQGTYEQY
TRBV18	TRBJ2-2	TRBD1	ASSPTGTGDNTGELF
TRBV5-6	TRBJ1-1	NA	ASSLVGHLGSEAF
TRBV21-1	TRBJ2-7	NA	ASSKGGLVSGRVPYEQY
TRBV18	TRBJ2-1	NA	ASPGEGTNEQF
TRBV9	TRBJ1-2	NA	ASSVDGGDGYGYT
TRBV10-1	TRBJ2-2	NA	ASSEGEAGELF
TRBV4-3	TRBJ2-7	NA	ASSQDWESYEQY
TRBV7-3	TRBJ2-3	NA	ASSPLPVPSTDTQY
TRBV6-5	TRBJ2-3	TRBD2	ASSYSGGATDTQY
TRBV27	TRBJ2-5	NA	ASSLLGYQETQY
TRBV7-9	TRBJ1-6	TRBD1	ASSLRQGSSYNSPLH
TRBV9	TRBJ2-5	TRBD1	ASSAGTAPEFQETQY
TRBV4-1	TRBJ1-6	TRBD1	ASSQGTGNSPLH
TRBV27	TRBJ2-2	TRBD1	ASSLQGALPGELF
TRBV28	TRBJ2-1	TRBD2	ASSLLAGAYNEQF
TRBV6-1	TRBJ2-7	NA	ASSEFEGGAIYEQY
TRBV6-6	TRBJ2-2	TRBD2	ASSPGLAINTGELF
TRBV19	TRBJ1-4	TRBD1	AVGDRGSANEKLF
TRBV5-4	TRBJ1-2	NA	ASSSPDSNYGYT
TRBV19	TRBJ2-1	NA	ASRNNRDNEQF
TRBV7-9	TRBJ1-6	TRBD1	ASSLGTAINSPLH
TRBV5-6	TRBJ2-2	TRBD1	ASSLGGQSNTGELF